This entry lists 10 T cell receptor beta chains sequenced from one sample in a study of T cell changes during pregnancy in multiple sclerosis. Repertoires were generated with immunoSEQ multiplex PCR, while TCRdb's copy carries only in-frame clones and drops some. The sample comprises about 94,000 clones, approximately 93% of which are singletons, and less than 1% rests with the top ten. This sample comprised peripheral blood, obtained after pregnancy. The receptor source for this set is a female donor with multiple sclerosis, enrolled in a pregnancy study.

The rearrangement uses TRBV5-1 and TRBJ2-6; 10 bases are a match to TRBD1. V gave up 3 bases and J gave up 0 bases; unmatched junction bases: 9. The CDR3 is made up of 19 amino acids. The V gene's germline CDR1 is SGHRS and CDR2 YFSETQ. CDR3 amino acids: CASSSTPGQGISGANVLTF. DNA of the CDR3: TGCGCCAGCAGCTCTACTCCGGGACAGGGGATCTCTGGGGCCAACGTCCTGACTTTC.

This sequence joins TRBV9 and TRBJ1-5; D perhaps matches TRBD1 (5 bases). Germline V lookup: CDR1 SGDLS, CDR2 YYNGEE. This CDR3 contains 15 residues. Trimming shortened V by 0 bases and J by 3 bases, and 10 bases separated the two germline ends. CDR3 protein: CASSVEAGINQPQHF. DNA of the CDR3: TGTGCCAGCAGCGTAGAAGCAGGGATCAATCAGCCCCAGCATTTT.

The CDR3 DNA reads as TGTGCCAGCAGTTTCTTCGGCGGTACCTACAATGAGCAGTTCTTC. The encoded protein is CASSFFGGTYNEQFF. The chain carries TRBV27 and TRBJ2-1; D remains ambiguous. The CDR3 sequence is 15 residues long. Deletions cut 3 bases from V and 2 bases from J, with 11 bases between. CDR1 is MNHEY and CDR2 is SMNVEV in the germline V gene (reference sequence).

The chain has TRBV6-5 and TRBJ2-2; 7 bases are a match to TRBD2. The germline gives CDR1 MNHEY, CDR2 SVGAGI. CDR3 length equals 16 residues. V dropped 2 bases and J dropped 1; count of bases not matched to a gene: 4. The CDR3 is CASSYEGGRNTGELFF. DNA of the CDR3: TGTGCCAGCAGTTACGAGGGCGGGAGGAACACCGGGGAGCTGTTTTTT.

The chain is built from TRBV4-3 and TRBJ2-7; no clear D gene. The CDR3 sequence is 14 residues long. Looked up from germline, CDR1 is LGHNA and CDR2 is YSLEER. With 0 bases removed from V and 2 bases from J, the gap between germline ends came to 8 bases. The CDR3 sequence: CASSQDSHTYEQYF. As DNA, the CDR3 is TGCGCCAGCAGCCAAGATAGCCACACCTACGAGCAGTACTTC.

V usage is TRBV5-4 and J usage is TRBJ2-7, with 9 bases that match TRBD1. The CDR3 covers 13 residues. From germline, CDR1 is SGHNT and CDR2 YYREEE (reference sequence). Trimming took 10 bases from V and 7 from J; bases not matched to a gene: 12. CDR3 nucleotides: TGTGCCGGGGAGGACAGGGGTAGGGTGGAGCAGTACTTC. This sequence encodes CAGEDRGRVEQYF.

The chain couples TRBV10-2 to TRBJ2-5; TRBD2 matches 15 bases. V dropped 6 bases and J dropped 7; count of bases not matched to a gene: 12. This CDR3 region has 17 residues. CDR1 WSHSY and CDR2 SAAADI come from the germline V gene. The CDR3 region is CASSVPGLAGGKGTQYF. The CDR3 DNA reads TGCGCCAGCAGCGTTCCGGGACTAGCGGGAGGAAAGGGGACCCAGTACTTC.

V usage is TRBV7-9 and J usage is TRBJ2-6, with 14 bases identical to TRBD2. The length of the CDR3 is 17 residues. With 5 bases clipped from V and 4 bases from J, the junction kept 4 bases outside the gene matches. Germline values: CDR1 SEHNR, CDR2 FQNEAQ (reference sequence). The CDR3 region has the DNA TGTGCCAGCAGCACGGGACTAGCGGGAGCCGGGGCCAACGTCCTGACTTTC. Amino acid sequence: CASSTGLAGAGANVLTF.

The J gene is TRBJ1-2, the V gene TRBV5-4; D is ambiguous. Germline V lookup: CDR1 SGHNT, CDR2 YYREEE (reference sequence). This CDR3 region has 17 residues. Trimming cost V 0 bases and J 0 bases, with 15 bases left between them. The DNA for the CDR3 is TGTGCCAGCAGCTTGGACGGCGGGCAGCCCGCTAACTATGGCTACACCTTC. It specifies CASSLDGGQPANYGYTF.

The gene calls are TRBV14 and TRBJ2-3; a weak D match, TRBD2 (5 bases). Germline assignment: CDR1 SGHDN and CDR2 FVKESK. V was pared by 4 bases and J by 2 bases, with 10 bases between. CDR3 length: 14 amino acids. The CDR3 coding sequence is TGTGCCAGCAGCCTTCGGGATTTCACAGATACGCAGTATTTT. It is translated as CASSLRDFTDTQYF.